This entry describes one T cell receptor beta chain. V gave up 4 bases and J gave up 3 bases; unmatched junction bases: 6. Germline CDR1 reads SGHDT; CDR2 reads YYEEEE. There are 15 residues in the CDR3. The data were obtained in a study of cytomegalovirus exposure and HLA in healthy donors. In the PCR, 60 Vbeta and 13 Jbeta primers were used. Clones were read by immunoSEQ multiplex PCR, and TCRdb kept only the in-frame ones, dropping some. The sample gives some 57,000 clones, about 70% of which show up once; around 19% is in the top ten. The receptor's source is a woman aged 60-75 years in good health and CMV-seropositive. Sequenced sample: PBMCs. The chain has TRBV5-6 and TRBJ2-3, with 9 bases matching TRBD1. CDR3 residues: CASSKDRGMTDTQYF. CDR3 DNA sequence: TGTGCCAGCAGCAAGGACAGGGGAATGACAGATACGCAGTATTTT.